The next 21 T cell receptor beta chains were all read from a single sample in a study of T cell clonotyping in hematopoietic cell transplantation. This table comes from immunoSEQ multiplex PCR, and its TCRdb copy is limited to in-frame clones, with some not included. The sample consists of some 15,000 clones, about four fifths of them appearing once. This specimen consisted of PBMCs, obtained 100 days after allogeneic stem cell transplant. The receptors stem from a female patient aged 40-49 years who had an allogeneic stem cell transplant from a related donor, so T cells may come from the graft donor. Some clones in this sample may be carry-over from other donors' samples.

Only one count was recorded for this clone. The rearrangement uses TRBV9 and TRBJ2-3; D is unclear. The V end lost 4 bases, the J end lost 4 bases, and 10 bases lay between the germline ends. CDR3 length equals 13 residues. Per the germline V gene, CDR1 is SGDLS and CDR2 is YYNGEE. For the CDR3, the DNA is TGTGCCAGCAGCCGATCCAGGCCAGATACGCAGTATTTT. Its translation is CASSRSRPDTQYF.

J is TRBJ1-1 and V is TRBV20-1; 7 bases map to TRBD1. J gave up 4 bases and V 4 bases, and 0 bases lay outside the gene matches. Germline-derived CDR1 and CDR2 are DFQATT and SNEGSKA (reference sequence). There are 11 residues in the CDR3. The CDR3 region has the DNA TGCAGTGCTACAGGGGGCACTGAAGCTTTCTTT. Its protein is CSATGGTEAFF.

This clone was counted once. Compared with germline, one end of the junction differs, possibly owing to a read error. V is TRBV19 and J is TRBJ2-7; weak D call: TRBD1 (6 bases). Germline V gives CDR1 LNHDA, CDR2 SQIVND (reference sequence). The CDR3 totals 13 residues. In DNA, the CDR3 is TGTGCCAGTAGTGGGGACACTGACTACGGGCAGTACTTC. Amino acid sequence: CASSGDTDYGQYF.

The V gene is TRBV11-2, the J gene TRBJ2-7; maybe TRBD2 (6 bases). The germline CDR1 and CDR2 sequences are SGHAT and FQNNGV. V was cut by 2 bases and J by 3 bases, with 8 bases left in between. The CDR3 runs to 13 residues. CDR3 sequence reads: CASSLTAGYEQYF. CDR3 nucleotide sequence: TGTGCCAGCAGCTTAACAGCGGGCTACGAGCAGTACTTC.

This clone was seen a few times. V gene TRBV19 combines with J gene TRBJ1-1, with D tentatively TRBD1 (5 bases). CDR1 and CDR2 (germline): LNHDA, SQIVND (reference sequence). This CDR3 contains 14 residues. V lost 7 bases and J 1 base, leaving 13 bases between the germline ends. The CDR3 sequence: CASIKTQGNTEAFF. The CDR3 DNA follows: TGTGCCAGTATCAAGACCCAGGGGAACACTGAAGCTTTCTTT.

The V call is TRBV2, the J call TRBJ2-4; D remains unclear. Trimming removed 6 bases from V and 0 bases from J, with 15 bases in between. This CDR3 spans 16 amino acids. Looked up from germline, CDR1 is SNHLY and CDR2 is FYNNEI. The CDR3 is CASSYRVGGAKNIQYF. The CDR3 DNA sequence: TGTGCCAGCAGCTATCGGGTCGGCGGAGCCAAAAACATTCAGTACTTC.

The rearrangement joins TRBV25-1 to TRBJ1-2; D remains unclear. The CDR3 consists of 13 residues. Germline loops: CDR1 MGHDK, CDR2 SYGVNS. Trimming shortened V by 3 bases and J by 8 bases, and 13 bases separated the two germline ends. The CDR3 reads CASSDLTTTGYTF. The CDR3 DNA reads TGTGCCAGCAGTGACTTGACAACTACCGGCTACACCTTC.

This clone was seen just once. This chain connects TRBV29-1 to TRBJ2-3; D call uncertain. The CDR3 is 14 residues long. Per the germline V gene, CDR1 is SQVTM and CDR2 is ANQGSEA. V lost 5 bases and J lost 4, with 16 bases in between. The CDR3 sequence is CSVKTRVRPDTQYF. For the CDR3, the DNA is TGCAGCGTTAAGACAAGGGTTCGCCCAGATACGCAGTATTTT.

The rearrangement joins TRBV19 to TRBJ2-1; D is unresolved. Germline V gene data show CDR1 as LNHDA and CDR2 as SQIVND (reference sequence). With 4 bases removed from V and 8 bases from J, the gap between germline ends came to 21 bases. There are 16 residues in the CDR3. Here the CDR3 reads CASSTPDRRDADEQFF. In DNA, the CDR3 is TGTGCCAGTAGTACACCCGATCGCCGAGATGCCGATGAGCAGTTCTTC.

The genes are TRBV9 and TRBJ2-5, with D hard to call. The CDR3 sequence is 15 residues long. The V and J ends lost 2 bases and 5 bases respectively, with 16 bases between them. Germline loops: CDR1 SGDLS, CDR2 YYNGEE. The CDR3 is CASSVSGRSSETQYF. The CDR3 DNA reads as TGTGCCAGCAGCGTGTCTGGGCGTTCGTCTGAGACCCAGTACTTC.

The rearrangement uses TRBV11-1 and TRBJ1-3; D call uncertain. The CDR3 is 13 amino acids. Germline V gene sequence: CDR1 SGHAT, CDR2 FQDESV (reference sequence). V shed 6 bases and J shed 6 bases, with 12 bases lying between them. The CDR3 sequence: CASSYPSANTIYF. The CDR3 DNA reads TGTGCCAGCAGTTATCCATCGGCAAACACCATATATTTT.

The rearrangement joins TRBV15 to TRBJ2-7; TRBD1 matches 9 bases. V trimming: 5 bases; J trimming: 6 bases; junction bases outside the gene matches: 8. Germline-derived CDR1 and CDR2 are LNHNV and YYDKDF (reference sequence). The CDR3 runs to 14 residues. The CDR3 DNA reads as TGTGCCACCAGCCCCCGGGACAGGGATGGCGAGCAGTACTTC. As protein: CATSPRDRDGEQYF.

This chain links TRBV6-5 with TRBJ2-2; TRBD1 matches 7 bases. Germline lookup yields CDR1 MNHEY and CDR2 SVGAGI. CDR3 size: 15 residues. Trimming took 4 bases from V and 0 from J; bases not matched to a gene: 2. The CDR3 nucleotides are TGTGCCAGCAGTTTCGGGACAGCGAACACCGGGGAGCTGTTTTTT. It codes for CASSFGTANTGELFF.

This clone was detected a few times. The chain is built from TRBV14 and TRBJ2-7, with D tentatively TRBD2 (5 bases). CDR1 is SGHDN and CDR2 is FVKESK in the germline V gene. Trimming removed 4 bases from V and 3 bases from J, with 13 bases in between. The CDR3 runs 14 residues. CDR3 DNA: TGTGCCAGCAGCCGGCCTGGGGAGCTCTACGAGCAGTACTTC. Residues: CASSRPGELYEQYF.

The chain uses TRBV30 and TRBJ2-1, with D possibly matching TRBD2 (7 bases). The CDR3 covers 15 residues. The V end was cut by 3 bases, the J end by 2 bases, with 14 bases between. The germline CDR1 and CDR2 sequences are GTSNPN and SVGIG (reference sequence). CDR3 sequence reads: CAWSAEGGPYNEQFF. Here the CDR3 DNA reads TGTGCCTGGAGCGCGGAGGGGGGGCCCTACAATGAGCAGTTCTTC.

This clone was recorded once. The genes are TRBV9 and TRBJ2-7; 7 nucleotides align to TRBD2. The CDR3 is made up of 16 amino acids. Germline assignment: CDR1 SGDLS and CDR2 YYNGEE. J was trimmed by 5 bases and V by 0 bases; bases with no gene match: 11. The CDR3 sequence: CASSVDPGLTLNEQYF. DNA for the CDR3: TGTGCCAGCAGCGTAGACCCGGGACTAACTCTGAACGAGCAGTACTTC.

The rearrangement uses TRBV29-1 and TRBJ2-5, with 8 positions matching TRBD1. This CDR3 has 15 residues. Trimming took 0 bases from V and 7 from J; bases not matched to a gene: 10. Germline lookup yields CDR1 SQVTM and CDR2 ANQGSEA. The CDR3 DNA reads TGCAGCGTTGAAGACCAACGACAGGGGCCTAGGACCCAGTACTTC. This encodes CSVEDQRQGPRTQYF. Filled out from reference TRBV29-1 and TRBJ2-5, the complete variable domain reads SAVISQKPSRDICQRGTSLTIQCQVDSQVTMMFWYRQQPGQSLTLIATANQGSEATYESGFVIDKFPISRPNLTFSTLTVSNMSPEDSSIYLCSVEDQRQGPRTQYFGPGTRLLVL.

The CDR3 DNA sequence: TGTGCCAGCAGCTTAAAAGCACGGACTAGCGGGAACACCGGGGAGCTGTTTTTT. It specifies CASSLKARTSGNTGELFF. This chain uses TRBV12-1 with TRBJ2-2; the table's TRBD2 call for D was not verified on the DNA. TRBV12-1 is shown as a pseudogene. The CDR3 covers 18 residues.

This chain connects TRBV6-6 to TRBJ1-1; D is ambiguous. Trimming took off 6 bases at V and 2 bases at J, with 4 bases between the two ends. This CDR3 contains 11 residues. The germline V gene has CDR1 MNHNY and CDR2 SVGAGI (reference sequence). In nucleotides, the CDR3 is TGTGCCAGCAGGGAAAACACTGAAGCTTTCTTT. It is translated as CASRENTEAFF.

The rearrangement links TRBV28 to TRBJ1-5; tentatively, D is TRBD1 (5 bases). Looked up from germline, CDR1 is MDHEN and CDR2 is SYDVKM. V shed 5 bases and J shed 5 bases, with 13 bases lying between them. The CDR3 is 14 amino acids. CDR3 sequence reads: CASSLRQGDQPQHF. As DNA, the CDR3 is TGTGCCAGCAGTCTACGTCAAGGGGATCAGCCCCAGCATTTT.

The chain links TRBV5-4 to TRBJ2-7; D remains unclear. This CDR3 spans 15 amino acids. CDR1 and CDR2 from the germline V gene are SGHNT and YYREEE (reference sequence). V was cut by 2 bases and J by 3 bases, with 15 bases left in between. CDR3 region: CASSFDPTPYYEQYF. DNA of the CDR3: TGTGCCAGCAGCTTCGACCCTACCCCCTACTACGAGCAGTACTTC.